Following are 26 T cell receptor beta chains from one sample sequenced in a study of response to subunit inactivated influenza vaccine. TCRdb analysed the RT-PCR reads with MiXCR anew, one entry per CDR3 protein. The data contain roughly 760,000 distinct CDR3 sequences, about 20% of them singletons. This sample comprised PBMCs from blood, obtained approximately 5 days after vaccination. These receptors all stem from a man aged 45 to 65 who received an inactivated influenza vaccine.

This clonotype was seen a few times. The chain carries TRBV20-1 and TRBJ1-6; 7 nucleotides line up with TRBD1. V lost 3 bases, J lost 5 bases, and 10 bases stayed unmatched. The CDR3 spans 16 residues. CDR1 DFQATT and CDR2 SNEGSKA come from the germline V gene (reference sequence). The CDR3 nucleotides read TGCAGTGCTAGGGACAACAGGGGTGTCCATAATTCACCCCTCCACTTT. Amino acid sequence: CSARDNRGVHNSPLHF.

This clonotype was found many times. The chain employs TRBV3-1 and TRBJ1-5, with a weak D call TRBD1 (5 bases). Deletions cut 1 base from V and 9 bases from J, with 7 bases between. The CDR3 contains 12 residues. CDR1 is LGHDT, CDR2 YNNKEL, per germline (reference sequence). DNA for the CDR3: TGTGCCAGCAGCCAAGGGGGGGGGCCCCAGCATTTT. Its translation is CASSQGGGPQHF. Full variable domain (outside the CDR3, taken from reference TRBV3-1 and TRBJ1-5): DTAVSQTPKYLVTQMGNDKSIKCEQNLGHDTMYWYKQDSKKFLKIMFSYNNKELIINETVPNRFSPKSPDKAHLNLHINSLELGDSAVYFCASSQGGGPQHFGDGTRLSIL.

In the case of this clonotype: At one boundary the junction diverges from the germline segment, which might be a read error. The chain couples TRBV6-1 to TRBJ1-5, with D perhaps TRBD1 (6 bases). The germline V gene has CDR1 MNHNS and CDR2 SASEGT. This CDR3 is 16 amino acids long. CDR3: CASKPPGGPQAQPEHF. The CDR3 DNA follows: TGTGCCAGCAAACCGCCCGGGGGCCCCCAAGCTCAGCCCGAGCATTTT.

This clonotype came up a few times. The gene calls are TRBV28 and TRBJ1-1; weak D call: TRBD1 (6 bases). The ends were cut back, 7 bases at V and 0 bases at J, with 21 bases in the middle. The CDR3 runs to 17 residues. CDR1 is MDHEN, CDR2 SYDVKM, per germline. CDR3 sequence: CASKFSETGPMNTEAFF. The CDR3 nucleotides are TGTGCCAGCAAATTTTCCGAGACAGGCCCTATGAACACTGAAGCTTTCTTT.

V usage is TRBV7-2 and J usage is TRBJ2-1, with 7 bases matching TRBD2. Looked up from germline, CDR1 is SGHTA and CDR2 is FQGNSA. The CDR3 has 15 amino acids. The junction had 7 bases not matched to a gene; V was cut back by 1 base and J by 7 bases. The CDR3 DNA sequence: TGTGCCAGCAGCTTAGAGAGCGGGAAGGGTAATGAGCAGTTCTTC. It specifies CASSLESGKGNEQFF. Looking up the rest from reference TRBV7-2 and TRBJ2-1 gives the full variable domain: GAGVSQSPSNKVTEKGKDVELRCDPISGHTALYWYRQSLGQGLEFLIYFQGNSAPDKSGLPSDRFSAERTGGSVSTLTIQRTQQEDSAVYLCASSLESGKGNEQFFGPGTRLTVL.

This clonotype was seen more than once but under ten times. DNA of the CDR3: TGTGCCAGCAGCCCTCAGAGTCAGCAGTTCTTC. Translating it yields CASSPQSQQFF. The J gene is TRBJ2-1, the V gene TRBV6-6; D call uncertain. The CDR3 totals 11 residues. V lost 6 bases to trimming and J lost 11 bases, with 11 bases between them. Germline-derived CDR1 and CDR2 are MNHNY and SVGAGI (reference sequence).

This clonotype was seen a few times. V and J are TRBV28 and TRBJ2-2, with D uncertain. The CDR3 runs 15 residues. Germline lookup yields CDR1 MDHEN and CDR2 SYDVKM. V gave up 3 bases and J gave up 1 base, with 9 bases separating them. CDR3 in DNA: TGTGCCAGCAGTTTCGGGCCAGAGAACACCGGGGAGCTGTTTTTT. This translates into CASSFGPENTGELFF.

This clonotype came up a few times. The junction differs from germline at one of its ends, possibly a read error. The V call is TRBV4-1, the J call TRBJ1-1; D might be TRBD1 (5 bases). The CDR3 consists of 21 residues. Germline V gene data show CDR1 as MGHRA and CDR2 as YSYEKL. DNA for the CDR3: TGCGCCAGCAGCCAAGATGAAGTTTCTCTCGGGGCGCCGGGAAGAAACACTGAAGCGTTCTTT. It encodes CASSQDEVSLGAPGRNTEAFF.

This clonotype turned up a few times. The V gene is TRBV12-3 or TRBV12-4, the J gene TRBJ2-5; D gene ambiguous. Trimming removed 1 base from V and 4 bases from J, with 10 bases in between. The CDR3 totals 14 residues. The CDR3 reads CASSLGGSSETQYF. The CDR3 nucleotides read TGTGCCAGCAGTTTAGGGGGATCGTCAGAGACCCAGTACTTC.

This clonotype came up many times. The chain uses TRBV6-5 and TRBJ2-3; maybe TRBD2 (5 bases). Germline-derived CDR1 and CDR2 are MNHEY and SVGAGI. The CDR3 has 12 residues. V lost 6 bases, J lost 7 bases, and 11 bases lay in between. The CDR3 sequence: CASRSPGYTQYF. The CDR3 DNA reads as TGTGCCAGCAGGTCACCGGGATATACGCAGTATTTT.

This clonotype was seen only a few times. The rearrangement uses TRBV7-2 and TRBJ2-1; the match to TRBD1 covers 9 bases. The V and J ends lost 5 bases and 4 bases, in that order; junction bases with no gene match: 9. Germline V gives CDR1 SGHTA, CDR2 FQGNSA. The CDR3 totals 16 residues. For the CDR3, the DNA is TGTGCCAGCAGCCCTAACCCACAGGGGGCGTACAATGAGCAGTTCTTC. This gives the protein CASSPNPQGAYNEQFF.

The CDR3 region is CSARLGTGMDEQYF. As DNA, the CDR3 is TGCAGTGCTAGACTCGGGACAGGGATGGACGAGCAGTACTTC. This chain links TRBV20-1 with TRBJ2-7; 9 bases line up with TRBD1. This CDR3 has 14 residues. Unmatched junction bases numbered 7, after V lost 2 bases and J lost 5 bases. Germline CDR1 and CDR2: DFQATT and SNEGSKA (reference sequence).

This chain links TRBV27 with TRBJ2-3; D unclear. Trimming took 3 bases from V and 0 from J, leaving 10 bases between them. Germline assignment: CDR1 MNHEY and CDR2 SMNVEV (reference sequence). This CDR3 has 15 residues. As DNA, the CDR3 is TGTGCCAGCAGTTTTATGGCAACTAGCACAGATACGCAGTATTTT. Its protein product is CASSFMATSTDTQYF.

This clonotype has just a few counts. The chain combines TRBV6-2 or TRBV6-3 with TRBJ2-7; D call uncertain. V dropped 2 bases and J dropped 4 bases, with 9 bases sitting between them. The CDR3 extends over 13 amino acids. Germline lookup yields CDR1 MNHEY and CDR2 SVGEGT. DNA for the CDR3: TGTGCCAGCAGTTACCTCCCGTCGTACGAGCAGTACTTC. Residues: CASSYLPSYEQYF.

The V gene is TRBV7-2, the J gene TRBJ2-1, with D perhaps matching TRBD1 or TRBD2 (5 bases each). Trimming left V 8 bases short and J 7 bases short, with 12 bases between. Germline V lookup: CDR1 SGHTA, CDR2 FQGNSA. The CDR3 spans 12 residues. The CDR3 DNA reads as TGTGCCAGCCGGGACCCCATTAATGAGCAGTTCTTC. Translation: CASRDPINEQFF.

This clonotype was seen a handful of times. The CDR3 DNA follows: TGTGCCAGCAGCCCATACAGGGAACGAGAGACCCAGTACTTC. Its protein is CASSPYRERETQYF. The chain couples TRBV7-2 to TRBJ2-5, with a weak D call TRBD1 (6 bases). The germline gives CDR1 SGHTA, CDR2 FQGNSA. The CDR3 length is 14 residues. The V gene lost 5 bases and the J gene lost 4 bases, with 14 bases spanning the gap.

This clonotype was counted between two and nine times. The J gene is TRBJ2-7, the V gene TRBV7-9; TRBD1 or TRBD2 may be the D gene (6 bases each). This CDR3 contains 15 residues. The V end lost 1 base, the J end lost 7 bases, and 17 bases lay between the germline ends. Germline V lookup: CDR1 SEHNR, CDR2 FQNEAQ (reference sequence). The CDR3 protein is CASSLGGGGGGEQYF. CDR3 coding DNA: TGTGCCAGCAGCTTAGGAGGCGGCGGAGGGGGAGAGCAGTACTTC.

Turning to this clonotype: The junction and the germline gene differ at one end; a read error may be behind it. The rearrangement links TRBV3-1 to TRBJ2-2; no clear D gene. From germline, CDR1 is LGHDT and CDR2 YNNKEL (reference sequence). This CDR3 is 14 amino acids long. This CDR3 reads CASSQDRNNGELFF. CDR3 sequence (DNA): TGTGCCAGCAGCCAAGACCGGAACAACGGGGAGCTGTTTTTT.

This clonotype was seen more than once but under ten times. DNA for the CDR3: TGCGCCAGCAGTCGGGACAGGGTGAATGAAAAACTGTTTTTT. Encoded protein: CASSRDRVNEKLFF. The rearrangement uses TRBV4-3 and TRBJ1-4; 9 bases agree with TRBD1. CDR1 is LGHNA, CDR2 YSLEER, per germline. The V and J ends lost 6 bases and 5 bases, in that order; junction bases with no gene match: 4. The CDR3 spans 14 residues.

This clonotype came up many times. The rearrangement uses TRBV12-3 or TRBV12-4 and TRBJ2-5; D perhaps matches TRBD2 (7 bases). This CDR3 is built from 15 residues. Trimming cost V 9 bases and J 2 bases, with 19 bases left between them. The CDR3, as DNA: TGTGCCAGTGACGGGGCAGGGGAGGGTCAAGAGACCCAGTACTTC. Translation: CASDGAGEGQETQYF.

This clonotype was found once. This chain uses TRBV30 with TRBJ1-5; 11 bases are shared with TRBD1. Germline CDR1 reads GTSNPN; CDR2 reads SVGIG (reference sequence). The V segment lost 5 bases and the J segment 7 bases; nucleotides outside the gene matches: 13. The CDR3 has 16 residues. CDR3 DNA: TGTGCCTGGGAAAGGACAGGGGGCGGTAAGATCCAGCCCCAGCATTTT. It is translated as CAWERTGGGKIQPQHF.

Ten or more counts support this clonotype. The chain recombines TRBV20-1 with TRBJ2-2; TRBD1 agrees at 7 bases. This CDR3 has 14 amino acids. Germline-derived CDR1 and CDR2 are DFQATT and SNEGSKA (reference sequence). The V segment lost 5 bases and the J segment 7 bases; nucleotides outside the gene matches: 10. CDR3 sequence (DNA): TGCAGTGCTCCAAACTACAGGGGTAACGGGGAGCTGTTTTTT. This sequence encodes CSAPNYRGNGELFF.

The chain carries TRBV7-2 and TRBJ1-6; D uncertain. The CDR3 is made up of 15 amino acids. Germline CDR1 is SGHTA and CDR2 is FQGNSA. Between the trimmed V and J ends, which lost 7 bases and 5 bases, there was a span of 15 bases. CDR3 loop: CASTPRSPNNSPLHF. The CDR3 DNA is TGTGCCAGCACCCCAAGGTCCCCTAATAATTCACCCCTCCACTTT. Full variable domain (missing parts from reference TRBV7-2 and TRBJ1-6): GAGVSQSPSNKVTEKGKDVELRCDPISGHTALYWYRQSLGQGLEFLIYFQGNSAPDKSGLPSDRFSAERTGGSVSTLTIQRTQQEDSAVYLCASTPRSPNNSPLHFGNGTRLTVT.

Concerning this clonotype: Compared with germline, one end of the junction differs, possibly owing to a read error. The chain carries TRBV20-1 and TRBJ2-7, with 10 positions matching TRBD1. CDR3 length: 13 residues. Germline assignment: CDR1 DFQATT and CDR2 SNEGSKA (reference sequence). The CDR3 sequence is CSDRDRGRGEQYF. In nucleotides, the CDR3 is TGCAGTGATAGAGACAGGGGGCGCGGGGAGCAGTACTTC.

The CDR3 DNA sequence: TGTGCCAGCAGGGCAGGGGGCAGCGATGAAAAACTGTTTTTT. Its protein product is CASRAGGSDEKLFF. The chain has TRBV7-9 and TRBJ1-4; 8 nucleotides align to TRBD1. The CDR3 runs 14 residues. Per the germline V gene, CDR1 is SEHNR and CDR2 is FQNEAQ (reference sequence). V gave up 6 bases and J gave up 6 bases; unmatched junction bases: 6.

This clonotype turned up a few times. The CDR3 here is CASSELYTLNTEAFF. Here the CDR3 DNA reads TGTGCCAGCAGTGAACTTTACACTTTAAACACTGAAGCTTTCTTT. The chain combines TRBV6-1 with TRBJ1-1; D unclear. Trimming pared 2 bases from V and 2 bases from J, leaving 12 bases between. From germline, CDR1 is MNHNS and CDR2 SASEGT. The CDR3 is 15 residues long.